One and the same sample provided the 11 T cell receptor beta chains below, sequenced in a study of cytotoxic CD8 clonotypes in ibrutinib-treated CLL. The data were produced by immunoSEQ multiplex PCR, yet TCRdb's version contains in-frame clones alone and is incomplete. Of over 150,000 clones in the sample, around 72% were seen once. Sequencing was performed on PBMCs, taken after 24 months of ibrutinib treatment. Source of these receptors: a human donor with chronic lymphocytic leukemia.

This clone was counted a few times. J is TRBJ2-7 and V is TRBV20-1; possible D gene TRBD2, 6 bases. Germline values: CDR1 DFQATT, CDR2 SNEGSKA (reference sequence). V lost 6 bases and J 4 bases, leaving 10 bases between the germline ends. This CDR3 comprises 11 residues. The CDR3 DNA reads TGCAGTGCCAACCGGGGGTACGAGCAGTACTTC. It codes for CSANRGYEQYF.

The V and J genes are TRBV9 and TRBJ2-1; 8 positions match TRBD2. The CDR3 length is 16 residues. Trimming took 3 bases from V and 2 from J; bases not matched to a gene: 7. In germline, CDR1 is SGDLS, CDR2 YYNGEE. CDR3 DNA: TGTGCCAGCAGCGCGACACTAGCGGTTCCCTACAATGAGCAGTTCTTC. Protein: CASSATLAVPYNEQFF.

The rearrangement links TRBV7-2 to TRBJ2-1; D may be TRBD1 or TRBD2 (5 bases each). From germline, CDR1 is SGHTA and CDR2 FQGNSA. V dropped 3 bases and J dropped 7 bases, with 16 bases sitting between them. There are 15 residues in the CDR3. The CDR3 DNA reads TGTGCCAGCAGCTTTCGTGGGACCTCCTTAAATGAGCAGTTCTTC. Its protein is CASSFRGTSLNEQFF.

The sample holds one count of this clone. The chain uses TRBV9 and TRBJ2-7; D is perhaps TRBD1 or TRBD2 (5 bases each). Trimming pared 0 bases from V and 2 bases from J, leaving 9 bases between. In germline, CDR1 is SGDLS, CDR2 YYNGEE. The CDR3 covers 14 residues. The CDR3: CASSVGTGPYEQYF. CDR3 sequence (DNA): TGTGCCAGCAGCGTAGGGACGGGACCCTACGAGCAGTACTTC.

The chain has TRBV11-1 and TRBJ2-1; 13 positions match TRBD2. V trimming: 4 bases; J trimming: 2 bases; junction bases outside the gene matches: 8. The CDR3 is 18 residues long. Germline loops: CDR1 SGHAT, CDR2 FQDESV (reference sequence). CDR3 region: CASSSITSGRATYNEQFF. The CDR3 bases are TGTGCCAGCAGCTCAATTACTAGCGGGAGGGCCACCTACAATGAGCAGTTCTTC.

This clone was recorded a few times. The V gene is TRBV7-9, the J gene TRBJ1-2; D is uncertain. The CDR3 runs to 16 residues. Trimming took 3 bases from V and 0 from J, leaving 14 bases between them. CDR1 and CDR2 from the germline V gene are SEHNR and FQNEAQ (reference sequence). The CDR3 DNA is TGTGCCAGCAGCTTCCGCTCAGATTGGGCTAACTATGGCTACACCTTC. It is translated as CASSFRSDWANYGYTF.

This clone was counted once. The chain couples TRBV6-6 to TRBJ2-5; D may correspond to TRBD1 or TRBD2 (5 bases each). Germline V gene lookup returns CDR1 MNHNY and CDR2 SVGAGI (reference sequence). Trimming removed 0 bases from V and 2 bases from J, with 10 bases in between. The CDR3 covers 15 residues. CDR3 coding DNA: TGTGCCAGCAGTTACTCAGGGGACGGTCAAGAGACCCAGTACTTC. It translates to CASSYSGDGQETQYF.

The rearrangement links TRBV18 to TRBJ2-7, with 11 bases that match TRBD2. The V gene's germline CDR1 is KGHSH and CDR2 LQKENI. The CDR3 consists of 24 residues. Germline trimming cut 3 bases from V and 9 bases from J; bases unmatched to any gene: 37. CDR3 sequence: CASSPNPGQGMQLAGVHANLGQYF. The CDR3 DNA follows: TGTGCCAGCTCACCCAACCCCGGACAGGGCATGCAACTAGCGGGAGTTCACGCAAACCTCGGGCAGTACTTC.

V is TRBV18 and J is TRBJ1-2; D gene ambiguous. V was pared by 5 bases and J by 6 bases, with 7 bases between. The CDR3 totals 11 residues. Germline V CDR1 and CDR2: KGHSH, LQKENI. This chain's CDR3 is CASSGADGYTF. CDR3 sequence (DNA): TGTGCCAGCTCAGGAGCTGATGGCTACACCTTC.

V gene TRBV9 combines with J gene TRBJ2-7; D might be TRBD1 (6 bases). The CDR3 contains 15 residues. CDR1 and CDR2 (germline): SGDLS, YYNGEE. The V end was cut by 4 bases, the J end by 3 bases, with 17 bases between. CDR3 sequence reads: CASSLTGLVGYEQYF. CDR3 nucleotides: TGTGCCAGCAGCCTAACAGGGCTCGTCGGCTACGAGCAGTACTTC.

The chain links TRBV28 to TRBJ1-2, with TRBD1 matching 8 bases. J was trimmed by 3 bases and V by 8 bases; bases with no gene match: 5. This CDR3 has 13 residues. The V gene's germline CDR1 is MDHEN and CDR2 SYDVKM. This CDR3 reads CASLTGVDYGYTF. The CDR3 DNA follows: TGTGCCAGCCTGACAGGGGTGGACTATGGCTACACCTTC.